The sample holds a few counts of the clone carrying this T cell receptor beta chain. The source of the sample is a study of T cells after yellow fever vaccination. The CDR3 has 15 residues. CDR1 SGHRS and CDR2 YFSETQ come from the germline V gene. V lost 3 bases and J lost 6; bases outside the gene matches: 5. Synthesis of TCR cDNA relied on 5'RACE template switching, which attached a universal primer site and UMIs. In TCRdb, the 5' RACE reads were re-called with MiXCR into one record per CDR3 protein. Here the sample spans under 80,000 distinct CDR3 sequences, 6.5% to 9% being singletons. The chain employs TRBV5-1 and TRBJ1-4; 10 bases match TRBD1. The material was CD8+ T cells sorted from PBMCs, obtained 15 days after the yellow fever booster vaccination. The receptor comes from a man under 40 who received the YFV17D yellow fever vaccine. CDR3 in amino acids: CASSSTGTGDEKLFF. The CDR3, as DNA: TGCGCCAGCAGCTCCACCGGGACAGGGGATGAAAAACTGTTTTTT.